The rows below give T cell receptor beta chains drawn from one sample of a study of radiotherapy plus CTLA-4 blockade in lung cancer. Produced via immunoSEQ multiplex PCR; TCRdb's table is partial and in-frame only. The data contain around 53,000 clones, around 88% of them singletons. This sample comprised peripheral blood, obtained from a patient treated with radiotherapy plus ipilimumab. Receptors originate from a human donor with non-small cell lung cancer that progressed on radiotherapy plus ipilimumab. Some clones in this sample may be carry-over from other donors' samples. Each CDR3 is given with its conserved first and last residue. The D gene is left open where the match is weak. Only some rows state a clone size, as once, few, many or a class for expanded clones.

TRBV18	once	-	13	TRBJ1-2	CASSRGGVHGYTF	TGTGCCAGCTCACGCGGGGGCGTGCATGGCTACACCTTC
TRBV9	-	-	13	TRBJ2-5	CASSGSGQETQYF	TGTGCCAGCAGCGGTAGCGGACAAGAGACCCAGTACTTC
TRBV6-4	once	TRBD1	17	TRBJ1-1	CASSDVGQGVENTEAFF	TGTGCCAGCAGTGATGTAGGACAGGGGGTTGAGAACACTGAAGCTTTCTTT
TRBV7-3	-	TRBD2	16	TRBJ2-1	CASSLVAGSGRNEQFF	TGTGCCAGCAGCCTTGTAGCGGGGTCGGGGAGGAATGAGCAGTTCTTC
TRBV7-2	-	-	16	TRBJ1-1	CASSRRPSGQNTEAFF	TGTGCCAGCAGCCGCAGGCCGTCGGGACAGAACACTGAAGCTTTCTTT
TRBV2	few	TRBD1	15	TRBJ1-2	CASTPRGQGESGYTF	TGTGCCAGCACCCCTAGGGGGCAGGGTGAGAGTGGCTACACCTTC
TRBV27	-	-	13	TRBJ2-7	CASSKDSTYEQYF	TGTGCCAGCAGTAAGGACAGTACCTACGAGCAGTACTTC
TRBV29-1	-	TRBD1	13	TRBJ2-3	CSTWDRFTDTQYF	TGCAGCACCTGGGACAGGTTCACAGATACGCAGTATTTT
TRBV7-8	-	TRBD2	19	TRBJ2-3	CASSPRPTGRGGQADTQYF	TGTGCCAGCAGCCCCAGGCCCACCGGCCGCGGGGGGCAGGCAGATACGCAGTATTTT
TRBV12-5	-	-	17	TRBJ2-3	CASGLVYVTPSTDTQYF	TGTGCTAGTGGTTTGGTGTATGTCACTCCTAGCACAGATACGCAGTATTTT
TRBV7-9	-	-	12	TRBJ2-3	CASSGLRSAQYF	TGTGCCAGCAGCGGACTTAGGTCGGCGCAGTATTTT
TRBV5-1	once	TRBD2	14	TRBJ2-3	CASSLDSGGDTQYF	TGCGCCAGCAGCTTGGATAGCGGGGGCGATACGCAGTATTTT
TRBV10-2	-	-	17	TRBJ2-7	CASSESRSGLSRYEQYF	TGCGCCAGCAGTGAGTCGAGATCAGGGTTGAGTCGCTACGAGCAGTACTTC
TRBV10-2	-	TRBD2	16	TRBJ2-5	CASSPPGPTGRETQYF	TGCGCCAGCAGTCCGCCGGGGCCAACCGGGAGGGAGACCCAGTACTTC
TRBV5-8	-	TRBD1	13	TRBJ1-4	CASSRDSLEKLFF	TGTGCCAGCAGCCGGGACAGCCTTGAAAAACTGTTTTTT
TRBV19	-	-	19	TRBJ1-3	CASSTDSLMTLYSGNTIYF	TGTGCCAGTAGCACGGACAGTTTGATGACACTATACTCTGGAAACACCATATATTTT
TRBV7-8	-	-	14	TRBJ1-5	CASSPAQFDQPQHF	TGTGCCAGTTCCCCCGCCCAGTTCGATCAGCCCCAGCATTTT
TRBV18	once	TRBD1	17	TRBJ2-3	CASSPEEDRGWKDTQYF	TGTGCCAGCTCCCCAGAGGAAGACAGGGGATGGAAGGATACGCAGTATTTT
TRBV4-1	few	TRBD1	15	TRBJ1-1	CASSHLTGGDTEAFF	TGCGCCAGCAGCCACTTAACAGGGGGCGACACTGAAGCTTTCTTT
TRBV29-1	-	TRBD2	17	TRBJ2-7	CSVNRGTGTSGSYEQYF	TGCAGCGTCAACAGGGGTACCGGGACTAGCGGCTCCTACGAGCAGTACTTC
TRBV7-9	once	TRBD2	18	TRBJ2-5	CASSPAGLAGGMKETQYF	TGTGCCAGCAGTCCAGCGGGGCTAGCGGGGGGGATGAAAGAGACCCAGTACTTC
TRBV6-5	-	-	13	TRBJ1-1	CASRPGGLTEAFF	TGTGCCAGCAGACCGGGGGGCCTCACTGAAGCTTTCTTT
TRBV12-5	-	-	14	TRBJ2-3	CASEVKGGPDTQYF	TGTGCTAGTGAAGTCAAGGGAGGCCCAGATACGCAGTATTTT
TRBV27	-	-	12	TRBJ2-1	CASRTDNNEQFF	TGTGCCAGCAGAACAGATAACAATGAGCAGTTCTTC
TRBV6-6	-	-	11	TRBJ2-2	CASANTGELFF	TGTGCCTCCGCGAACACCGGGGAGCTGTTTTTT
TRBV9	-	TRBD1	17	TRBJ2-3	CASSVEYAGGPTDTQYF	TGTGCCAGCAGCGTAGAGTACGCAGGGGGCCCCACAGATACGCAGTATTTT